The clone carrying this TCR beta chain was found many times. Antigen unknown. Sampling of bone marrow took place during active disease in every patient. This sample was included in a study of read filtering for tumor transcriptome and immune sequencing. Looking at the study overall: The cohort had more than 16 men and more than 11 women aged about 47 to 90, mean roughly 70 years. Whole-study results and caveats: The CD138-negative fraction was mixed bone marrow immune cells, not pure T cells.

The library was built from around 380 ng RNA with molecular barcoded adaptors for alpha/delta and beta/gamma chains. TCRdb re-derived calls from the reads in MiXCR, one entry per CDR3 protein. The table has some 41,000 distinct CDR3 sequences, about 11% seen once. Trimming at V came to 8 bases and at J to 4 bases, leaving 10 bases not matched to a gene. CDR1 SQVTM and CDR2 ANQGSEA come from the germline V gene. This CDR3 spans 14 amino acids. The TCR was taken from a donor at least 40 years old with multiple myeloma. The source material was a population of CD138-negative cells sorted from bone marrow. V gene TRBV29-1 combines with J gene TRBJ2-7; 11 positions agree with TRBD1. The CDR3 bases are TGCAGCTTCTCGCCCGGGACAGGGGGGTACGAGCAGTACTTC. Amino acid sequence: CSFSPGTGGYEQYF.